This TCR beta chain was captured by sequencing in a study of vaccination effects on CD4 cells after COVID-19. Study-level results: Marked clonal contraction of both clone types appeared late after vaccination.

With regard to this clone: What it recognizes is unknown.

V was shortened by 0 bases and J by 2 bases, with 2 bases between the two germline ends. Looked up from germline, CDR1 is SGHDT and CDR2 is YYEEEE. The length of the CDR3 is 12 residues. Sequencing in the ViraFEST assay came after antigen-specific CD4+ T cells had been expanded with viral peptide pools, which were used to stimulate PBMC. After roughly 9 days in culture, the CD4+ T cells were isolated. Absence of prior SARS-CoV-2 infection characterized the vaccine recipients, who showed negative nucleocapsid antibodies. The data were produced by immunoSEQ multiplex PCR, yet TCRdb's version contains in-frame clones alone and is incomplete. Of 35,000 to 55,000 clones listed, around 81% are singletons.

This sequence was found in a human donor who received a COVID-19 vaccine. J is TRBJ2-5 and V is TRBV5-6; no clear D. This material consisted of CD4+ T cells from PBMCs cultured with SARS-CoV-2 spike peptides, taken before COVID-19 vaccination. The CDR3 protein is CASSLGQETQYF. The CDR3 DNA follows: TGTGCCAGCAGCTTGGGACAAGAGACCCAGTACTTC.